The 15 T cell receptor beta chains presented below share a single source sample, sequenced in a study of blood T cells in healthy people across ages. Using a J-beta primer mix together with a sample-barcoded 5' primer, a second PCR was run for roughly 7 to 12 cycles. One entry per CDR3 protein, called by TCRdb with MiXCR from the 5' RACE reads. This repertoire shows some 700,000 distinct CDR3 sequences, 43% found once; its top ten account for 20%. Sequencing was performed on blood. Receptors were obtained from a woman aged 55-69 years in good health.

This clonotype was picked up a small number of times. This chain joins TRBV15 and TRBJ2-5; TRBD2 matches 10 bases. Germline V lookup: CDR1 LNHNV, CDR2 YYDKDF (reference sequence). CDR3 size: 14 residues. V dropped 8 bases and J dropped 11; count of bases not matched to a gene: 14. CDR3 nucleotide sequence: TGTGCCACCCAGGCCAGCGGGAGGGCCCTTGAGCAGTACTTC. Translation: CATQASGRALEQYF. The full variable domain, rest sourced from reference TRBV15 and TRBJ2-5, is DAMVIQNPRYQVTQFGKPVTLSCSQTLNHNVMYWYQQKSSQAPKLLFHYYDKDFNNEADTPDNFQSRRPNTSFCFLDIRSPGLGDTAMYLCATQASGRALEQYFGPGTRLLVL.

This clonotype appeared a few times. The chain is built from TRBV20-1 and TRBJ1-6; D gene ambiguous. The CDR3 spans 17 residues. Germline-derived CDR1 and CDR2 are DFQATT and SNEGSKA (reference sequence). V lost 6 bases and J 4 bases, leaving 22 bases between the germline ends. CDR3 amino acids: CSALSDADYLYNSPLHF. CDR3 nucleotides: TGCAGTGCACTATCGGACGCAGATTACTTATATAATTCACCCCTCCACTTT.

The V and J genes are TRBV3-1 and TRBJ2-5; TRBD2 is a possible D gene (6 bases). This CDR3 is built from 14 residues. V was shortened by 0 bases and J by 11 bases, with 16 bases between the two germline ends. Germline CDR1 reads LGHDT; CDR2 reads YNNKEL (reference sequence). CDR3 in amino acids: CASSQEGLSNEQYF. In DNA, the CDR3 is TGTGCCAGCAGCCAAGAGGGACTTTCCAATGAGCAGTACTTC.

This clonotype has a handful of counts. The chain combines TRBV20-1 with TRBJ2-1, with 7 bases aligning to TRBD2. CDR1 and CDR2 from the germline V gene are DFQATT and SNEGSKA (reference sequence). This CDR3 has 12 residues. Trimming removed 6 bases from V and 6 bases from J; junction bases left unmatched: 5. The CDR3, as DNA: TGCAGTGCCGCTAGCGGTTCCAATGAGCAGTTCTTC. It yields the protein CSAASGSNEQFF.

This sequence joins TRBV28 and TRBJ2-1; 8 positions agree with TRBD2. V shed 7 bases, J shed 8 bases, and the junction held 16 bases outside the gene matches. Germline CDR1 reads MDHEN; CDR2 reads SYDVKM. The CDR3 totals 16 residues. The CDR3 protein is CASTALLASGRYEQFF. The CDR3 nucleotides read TGTGCCAGCACCGCCCTGCTGGCTAGCGGGCGCTATGAGCAGTTCTTC.

This clonotype was detected only a few times. The chain joins TRBV20-1 to TRBJ2-3; 7 bases agree with TRBD2. Germline V CDR1 and CDR2: DFQATT, SNEGSKA (reference sequence). V was pared by 1 base and J by 3 bases, with 7 bases of the junction left unmatched. The CDR3 extends over 15 amino acids. This CDR3 reads CSARVWGEGTDTQYF. CDR3 nucleotide sequence: TGCAGTGCTAGAGTATGGGGGGAGGGGACAGATACGCAGTATTTT.

The chain links TRBV6-6 to TRBJ2-3; D is perhaps TRBD1 or TRBD2 (5 bases each). There are 15 residues in the CDR3. The germline V gene has CDR1 MNHNY and CDR2 SVGAGI (reference sequence). Trimming removed 6 bases from V and 2 bases from J, with 15 bases in between. The CDR3 sequence: CASSPEGRITDTQYF. In DNA form, the CDR3 reads TGTGCCAGCAGCCCCGAGGGACGGATCACAGATACGCAGTATTTT.

The sample holds one count of this clonotype. The chain uses TRBV4-2 and TRBJ2-1; TRBD2 is a possible D gene (6 bases). CDR3 length equals 18 residues. Germline assignment: CDR1 LGHNA and CDR2 YNFKEQ. The ends were cut back, 6 bases at V and 3 bases at J, with 24 bases in the middle. The CDR3 coding sequence is TGTGCCAGCAGTCCAACGAGCAGCGGTAGCGGAAACTACAATGAGCAGTTCTTC. Its translation: CASSPTSSGSGNYNEQFF.

CDR3 sequence reads: CASKRTSSSGANVLTF. The CDR3 region has the DNA TGTGCCAGCAAGAGGACATCGAGCTCTGGGGCCAACGTCCTGACTTTC. The chain recombines TRBV6-2 or TRBV6-3 with TRBJ2-6, with D possibly being TRBD1 (5 bases). Germline V gives CDR1 MNHEY, CDR2 SVGEGT. V dropped 7 bases and J dropped 0 bases, with 13 bases sitting between them. This CDR3 has 16 amino acids.

This rearrangement joins TRBV10-3 to TRBJ2-2; 7 bases line up with TRBD2. With V trimmed by 7 bases and J by 3 bases, 5 bases remained unmatched. Germline-derived CDR1 and CDR2 are ENHRY and SYGVKD. CDR3 length: 14 residues. For the CDR3, the DNA is TGTGCCATCACGGGCGGGAGTCACACCGGGGAGCTGTTTTTT. This codes for CAITGGSHTGELFF.

The chain links TRBV12-3 or TRBV12-4 to TRBJ1-2; D remains unclear. This CDR3 contains 15 residues. V dropped 6 bases and J dropped 5 bases, with 19 bases sitting between them. The CDR3 spells CASRPDLMGVYGYTF. CDR3 coding DNA: TGTGCCAGCAGACCCGACCTCATGGGTGTGTATGGCTACACCTTC.

This clonotype has just a few counts. The V and J genes are TRBV6-2 or TRBV6-3 and TRBJ2-7; D perhaps matches TRBD1 (6 bases). The CDR3 contains 14 residues. Trimming took off 2 bases at V and 0 bases at J, with 8 bases between the two ends. CDR1 MNHEY and CDR2 SVGEGT come from the germline V gene. The CDR3: CASSYQGISYEQYF. The CDR3 DNA sequence: TGTGCCAGCAGTTACCAGGGGATCTCCTACGAGCAGTACTTC.

Only a few counts were recorded for this clonotype. V usage is TRBV12-3 or TRBV12-4 and J usage is TRBJ1-6; D unresolved. The CDR3 runs 11 residues. V gave up 3 bases and J gave up 10 bases, with 4 bases separating them. CDR3 region: CASSFKSPLHF. CDR3 nucleotides: TGTGCCAGCAGTTTCAAGTCACCCCTCCACTTT.

This chain connects TRBV20-1 to TRBJ2-1; 7 bases map to TRBD2. The ends lost 5 bases at V and 8 bases at J; junction bases unmatched: 15. CDR1 is DFQATT, CDR2 SNEGSKA, per germline (reference sequence). This CDR3 has 15 amino acids. The CDR3 DNA follows: TGCAGTGCTCTTCGACCCGGGACTACCCGACATGAGCAGTTCTTC. Its translation is CSALRPGTTRHEQFF.

This clonotype has only a few counts. This chain uses TRBV5-1 with TRBJ1-1; 7 nucleotides match TRBD1. The V segment lost 3 bases and the J segment 4 bases; nucleotides outside the gene matches: 3. The CDR3 extends over 13 amino acids. CDR1 and CDR2 (germline): SGHRS, YFSETQ. CDR3 in amino acids: CASSSRGGTEAFF. The CDR3 DNA sequence: TGCGCCAGCAGCTCCAGGGGGGGCACTGAAGCTTTCTTT. Complete variable domain (other parts from reference TRBV5-1 and TRBJ1-1): KAGVTQTPRYLIKTRGQQVTLSCSPISGHRSVSWYQQTPGQGLQFLFEYFSETQRNKGNFPGRFSGRQFSNSRSEMNVSTLELGDSALYLCASSSRGGTEAFFGQGTRLTVV.